This T cell receptor (beta chain) emerged from a study of human T cells and chemical hapten exposure. In regard to this clonotype: Germline is not matched at one junction end, which may reflect a read error.

Germline values: CDR1 MNHNY, CDR2 SVGAGI (reference sequence). The CDR3 has 13 residues. TCRdb reprocessed the RACE reads with MiXCR, giving one entry per CDR3 protein. This table has roughly 100,000 distinct CDR3 sequences, less than 45% appearing once. Time point: patch test 3, about 24 weeks after DPC sensitization. Sample treatment: therapeutic diphenylcyclopropenone sensitization with weekly scalp DPC. This sample comprised whole blood, obtained in connection with sensitization to the hapten diphenylcyclopropenone (DPC). This chain joins TRBV6-6 and TRBJ1-5; the D is unclear. The sequence was collected from a man in his forties with alopecia areata. Some clones in this sample may be carry-over from other donors' samples. The CDR3 sequence: CASSLGGNQPQRF. The CDR3 DNA reads TGTGCCAGCAGTTTAGGAGGGAACCAGCCCCAGCGTTTT.